The clone carrying this T cell receptor beta chain appeared many times. The antigen remains undetermined. This sample's TCRbeta library carried unique molecular identifier barcodes. One entry per CDR3 protein results from TCRdb running MiXCR on the PCR reads. The repertoire holds approximately 30,000 distinct CDR3 sequences, with approximately 7% as singletons. These data come from a study of T-cell reconstitution after alpha-beta-depleted transplantation in children. Broader study findings: About two months after transplant, alpha-beta T cells reportedly came from several hundred expanded graft clones. Diversity and T-cell counts at one year after transplant derived mostly from new T cells. Surviving recipient cells, namely T cells and thymic progenitors, were the source of high day-60 TCRbeta diversity in some patients.

The CDR3 is made up of 16 amino acids. V dropped 2 bases and J dropped 0 bases, with 10 bases sitting between them. Germline V lookup: CDR1 SGHTA, CDR2 FQGNSA. The V and J genes are TRBV7-2 and TRBJ2-2, with a tentative D call TRBD2 (6 bases). Sequencing was performed on peripheral blood, taken 60 days after TCRalphabeta/CD19-depleted stem cell transplant. This TCR was recovered from a child under two years old who had a stem cell transplant for acute myeloid leukemia, so the T cells may come from the graft donor. The CDR3 reads CASSLRAGPNTGELFF. Here the CDR3 DNA reads TGTGCCAGCAGCTTAAGAGCGGGCCCGAACACCGGGGAGCTGTTTTTT.